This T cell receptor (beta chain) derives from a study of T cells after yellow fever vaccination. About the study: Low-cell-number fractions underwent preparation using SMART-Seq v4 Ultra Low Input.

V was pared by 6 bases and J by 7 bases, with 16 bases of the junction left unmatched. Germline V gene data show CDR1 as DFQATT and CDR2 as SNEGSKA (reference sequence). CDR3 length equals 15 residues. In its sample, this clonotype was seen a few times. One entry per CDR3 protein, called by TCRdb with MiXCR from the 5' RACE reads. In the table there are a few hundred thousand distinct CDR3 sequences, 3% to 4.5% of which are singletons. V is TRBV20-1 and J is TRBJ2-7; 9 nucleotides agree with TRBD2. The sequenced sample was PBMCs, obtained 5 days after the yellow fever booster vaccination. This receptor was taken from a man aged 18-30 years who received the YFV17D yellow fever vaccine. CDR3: CSATPWRGGSREQYF. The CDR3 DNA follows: TGCAGTGCCACTCCGTGGCGGGGGGGCTCGCGTGAGCAGTACTTC.